These 23 T cell receptor beta chains were sequenced from one sample in a study of T cells in tumors and immune-related adverse events. The data were produced by immunoSEQ multiplex PCR, yet TCRdb's version contains in-frame clones alone and is incomplete. The repertoire has about 20,000 clones, 75% to 95% of them found once; the top ten carry 1.2% to 1.5%. The sample consisted of lymph node tissue, taken from a patient treated with anti-PD-1 therapy. The receptor set was obtained from a female donor with metastatic renal cell carcinoma.

This chain uses TRBV7-7 with TRBJ2-7; 7 bases match TRBD1. Germline CDR1 and CDR2: SSHAT and FNYEAQ (reference sequence). CDR3 size: 15 residues. Trimming at V came to 6 bases and at J to 4 bases, leaving 12 bases not matched to a gene. In nucleotides, the CDR3 is TGTGCCAGCAGAAAACAAGACAGGGCTTGGTACGAGCAGTACTTC. It yields the protein CASRKQDRAWYEQYF. The full variable domain, its missing parts supplied by reference TRBV7-7 and TRBJ2-7, is GAGVSQSPRYKVTKRGQDVTLRCDPISSHATLYWYQQALGQGPEFLTYFNYEAQPDKSGLPSDRFSAERPEGSISTLTIQRTEQRDSAMYRCASRKQDRAWYEQYFGPGTRLTVT.

The CDR3 is CASSLGVAGRTDTQYF. The DNA of the CDR3 is TGTGCCAGCAGCTTAGGGGTAGCGGGAAGAACAGATACGCAGTATTTT. The chain is built from TRBV13 and TRBJ2-3, with 8 bases identical to TRBD2. The CDR3 has 16 residues. J gave up 3 bases and V 0 bases, and 5 bases lay outside the gene matches. Germline V gives CDR1 PRHDT, CDR2 FYEKMQ (reference sequence).

A note on this clone: A read error may account for a junction end that differs from germline. The chain uses TRBV7-2 and TRBJ2-1; possible D gene TRBD1, 6 bases. CDR1 is SGHTA, CDR2 FQGNSA, per germline. The CDR3 is 15 residues long. CDR3 sequence reads: CASSRLRGSNNEQFF. The CDR3 DNA reads as TGTGCCAGCAGCCGACTCAGGGGCTCCAACAATGAGCAGTTCTTC.

A word on this clone: One junction end does not reproduce the germline sequence, and a read error may be involved. This chain connects TRBV7-7 to TRBJ2-2; D gene uncertain. The CDR3 contains 13 residues. Germline-derived CDR1 and CDR2 are SSHAT and FNYEAQ (reference sequence). CDR3: CASSLDATGELFF. Written as DNA, the CDR3 is TGTGCTAGCAGCTTAGATGCTACCGGGGAGCTGTTTTTT.

The rearrangement joins TRBV6-1 to TRBJ1-5; 7 bases are a match to TRBD1. Germline CDR1 reads MNHNS; CDR2 reads SASEGT. This CDR3 is built from 15 residues. The V segment lost 2 bases and the J segment 4 bases; nucleotides outside the gene matches: 5. CDR3 loop: CASSEQTGLNQPQHF. The DNA for the CDR3 is TGTGCCAGCAGTGAACAGACAGGGTTAAATCAGCCCCAGCATTTT.

This chain connects TRBV30 to TRBJ1-5; 7 positions agree with TRBD1. V gave up 4 bases and J gave up 4 bases; unmatched junction bases: 10. CDR3 size: 15 residues. Per the germline V gene, CDR1 is GTSNPN and CDR2 is SVGIG (reference sequence). CDR3 in amino acids: CAWKRRDRRNQPQHF. For the CDR3, the DNA is TGTGCCTGGAAACGTCGGGACAGAAGAAATCAGCCCCAGCATTTT. Combining the CDR3 with reference TRBV30 and TRBJ1-5 gives the whole variable domain SQTIHQWPATLVQPVGSPLSLECTVEGTSNPNLYWYRQAAGRGLQLLFYSVGIGQISSEVPQNLSASRPQDRQFILSSKKLLLSDSGFYLCAWKRRDRRNQPQHFGDGTRLSIL.

The gene calls are TRBV5-1 and TRBJ2-7; 7 bases fit TRBD1. The germline V gene encodes CDR1 SGHRS and CDR2 YFSETQ. This CDR3 comprises 14 residues. The V segment lost 2 bases and the J segment 5 bases; nucleotides outside the gene matches: 7. As DNA, the CDR3 is TGCGCCAGCAGCTTCAGGGGGTGGCGCCACGAGCAGTACTTC. Encoded protein: CASSFRGWRHEQYF. The complete variable domain, with remaining parts taken from reference TRBV5-1 and TRBJ2-7, reads KAGVTQTPRYLIKTRGQQVTLSCSPISGHRSVSWYQQTPGQGLQFLFEYFSETQRNKGNFPGRFSGRQFSNSRSEMNVSTLELGDSALYLCASSFRGWRHEQYFGPGTRLTVT.

The V and J genes are TRBV5-1 and TRBJ2-7, with D perhaps TRBD1 or TRBD2 (6 bases each). V was pared by 0 bases and J by 1 base, with 14 bases between. CDR1 SGHRS and CDR2 YFSETQ come from the germline V gene. This CDR3 has 16 residues. Written as DNA, the CDR3 is TGCGCCAGCAGCTTGGCGGGGGCCACGGGGTCCTACGAGCAGTACTTC. It is translated as CASSLAGATGSYEQYF. The variable domain in full, completed from reference TRBV5-1 and TRBJ2-7, reads KAGVTQTPRYLIKTRGQQVTLSCSPISGHRSVSWYQQTPGQGLQFLFEYFSETQRNKGNFPGRFSGRQFSNSRSEMNVSTLELGDSALYLCASSLAGATGSYEQYFGPGTRLTVT.

The chain is built from TRBV5-1 and TRBJ1-3; D is uncertain. The germline V gene has CDR1 SGHRS and CDR2 YFSETQ. With 3 bases removed from V and 7 bases from J, the gap between germline ends came to 20 bases. The CDR3 loop spans 16 amino acids. The CDR3 DNA reads as TGCGCCAGCAGCTCGGGTGGCCTTCAATATTGGAACACCATATATTTT. Protein product: CASSSGGLQYWNTIYF.

This clone has a single count. The V call is TRBV15, the J call TRBJ1-3, with D possibly being TRBD1 (6 bases). This CDR3 spans 17 amino acids. Germline V gives CDR1 LNHNV, CDR2 YYDKDF (reference sequence). V dropped 0 bases and J dropped 5 bases, with 17 bases sitting between them. In nucleotides, the CDR3 is TGTGCCACCAGCAGAGATAATAGGGGGGTAACTCGAAACACCATATATTTT. It codes for CATSRDNRGVTRNTIYF.

The rearrangement joins TRBV7-9 to TRBJ1-2, with TRBD1 identical over 8 bases. The CDR3 spans 17 residues. Germline V CDR1 and CDR2: SEHNR, FQNEAQ (reference sequence). V was clipped by 6 bases and J by 1 base; unmatched bases: 13. As DNA, the CDR3 is TGTGCCAGCAGACTCCAGACAGGGGCCCCTTTTAACTATGGCTACACCTTC. It yields the protein CASRLQTGAPFNYGYTF.

This rearrangement joins TRBV6-4 to TRBJ1-1, with TRBD1 identical over 7 bases. V shed 4 bases and J 4 bases; nucleotides not matched to a gene: 12. Germline assignment: CDR1 MRHNA and CDR2 SNTAGT. The CDR3 consists of 16 residues. The CDR3 nucleotides are TGTGCCAGCAGTGTCCACTTCGACAGGGTCGGCACTGAAGCTTTCTTT. Translation gives CASSVHFDRVGTEAFF.

The chain has TRBV5-4 and TRBJ1-5; D is perhaps TRBD1 (5 bases). The CDR3 totals 13 residues. Germline CDR1 SGHNT, CDR2 YYREEE (reference sequence). V was clipped by 2 bases and J by 5 bases, with 8 bases between them. CDR3 nucleotide sequence: TGTGCCAGCAGCTTTGGGGGAGATCAGCCCCAGCATTTT. It translates to CASSFGGDQPQHF.

The chain couples TRBV10-3 to TRBJ1-1; no reliable D call. The CDR3 is made up of 11 amino acids. With 1 base removed from V and 8 bases from J, the gap between germline ends came to 5 bases. Germline V lookup: CDR1 ENHRY, CDR2 SYGVKD. The CDR3 loop reads CAISEFTEAFF. The CDR3 DNA follows: TGTGCCATCAGTGAGTTTACCGAAGCTTTCTTT.

The chain combines TRBV5-5 with TRBJ2-1, with D hard to call. V lost 0 bases and J 8 bases, leaving 3 bases between the germline ends. The CDR3 runs 11 residues. Looked up from germline, CDR1 is SGHKS and CDR2 is YYEKEE (reference sequence). The chain's CDR3 is CASSLVDEQFF. In DNA form, the CDR3 reads TGTGCCAGCAGCTTGGTGGATGAGCAGTTCTTC.

The rearrangement uses TRBV4-2 and TRBJ2-1; TRBD1 might be the D (6 bases). V was trimmed by 0 bases and J by 7 bases, leaving 10 bases between them. CDR3 size: 14 residues. Germline V gene data show CDR1 as LGHNA and CDR2 as YNFKEQ. CDR3 in amino acids: CASSQEQGNNEQFF. In nucleotides, the CDR3 is TGTGCCAGCAGCCAAGAACAGGGTAATAATGAGCAGTTCTTC.

In the case of this clone: Other DNA sequences in the same sample also yield this CDR3. This chain links TRBV7-2 with TRBJ1-5; D may be TRBD1 (5 bases). Germline CDR1 is SGHTA and CDR2 is FQGNSA. The CDR3 covers 13 residues. Trimming removed 4 bases from V and 4 bases from J, with 8 bases in between. CDR3 sequence (DNA): TGTGCCAGCAGCTCCAGGGCTAATCAGCCCCAGCATTTT. Amino acids: CASSSRANQPQHF.

The J gene is TRBJ2-5, the V gene TRBV5-1; D unclear. CDR1 and CDR2 (germline): SGHRS, YFSETQ. This CDR3 is built from 11 residues. V shed 4 bases and J shed 2 bases, with 3 bases lying between them. CDR3 sequence reads: CASSAQETQYF. The CDR3 DNA sequence: TGCGCCAGCAGCGCACAAGAGACCCAGTACTTC.

The V gene is TRBV10-1, the J gene TRBJ2-2; 11 nucleotides align to TRBD2. CDR3 length: 14 amino acids. Germline values: CDR1 WNHNN, CDR2 SYGVQD (reference sequence). After removal of 6 bases from V and 3 bases from J, the junction contained 0 bases not matched to a gene. CDR3 in amino acids: CASRLAGDTGELFF. DNA for the CDR3: TGCGCCAGCAGACTAGCGGGAGACACCGGGGAGCTGTTTTTT.

This chain uses TRBV5-1 with TRBJ2-1; D possibly corresponds to TRBD1 (6 bases). This CDR3 contains 13 residues. Trimming left V 7 bases short and J 3 bases short, with 11 bases between. Germline CDR1 and CDR2: SGHRS and YFSETQ. CDR3 amino acids: CASGTDSYNEQFF. The CDR3 DNA reads TGCGCCAGCGGAACGGACAGCTACAATGAGCAGTTCTTC.

V usage is TRBV19 and J usage is TRBJ2-3; perhaps TRBD2 as D (5 bases). V lost 1 base to trimming and J lost 2 bases, with 13 bases between them. The CDR3 sequence is 16 residues long. Germline V lookup: CDR1 LNHDA, CDR2 SQIVND (reference sequence). The CDR3 nucleotides are TGTGCCAGTAGTATAGGACGGGGAATACACACAGATACGCAGTATTTT. It yields the protein CASSIGRGIHTDTQYF.

This chain joins TRBV28 and TRBJ1-5; D is undetermined. The CDR3 has 12 amino acids. Deletions cut 7 bases from V and 6 bases from J, with 10 bases between. Germline loops: CDR1 MDHEN, CDR2 SYDVKM. The CDR3 loop is CASTVGSQPQHF. DNA of the CDR3: TGTGCCAGCACCGTAGGGAGTCAGCCCCAGCATTTT.

This chain joins TRBV18 and TRBJ1-1; D is uncertain. The V and J ends lost 2 bases and 3 bases respectively, with 4 bases between them. Germline CDR1 and CDR2: KGHSH and LQKENI. The CDR3 covers 12 residues. CDR3 in DNA: TGTGCCAGCTCACCAGTAGACACTGAAGCTTTCTTT. Encoded protein: CASSPVDTEAFF. The full variable domain, in which reference TRBV18 and TRBJ1-1 provide the parts outside the CDR3, is NAGVMQNPRHLVRRRGQEARLRCSPMKGHSHVYWYRQLPEEGLKFMVYLQKENIIDESGMPKERFSAEFPKEGPSILRIQQVVRGDSAAYFCASSPVDTEAFFGQGTRLTVV.